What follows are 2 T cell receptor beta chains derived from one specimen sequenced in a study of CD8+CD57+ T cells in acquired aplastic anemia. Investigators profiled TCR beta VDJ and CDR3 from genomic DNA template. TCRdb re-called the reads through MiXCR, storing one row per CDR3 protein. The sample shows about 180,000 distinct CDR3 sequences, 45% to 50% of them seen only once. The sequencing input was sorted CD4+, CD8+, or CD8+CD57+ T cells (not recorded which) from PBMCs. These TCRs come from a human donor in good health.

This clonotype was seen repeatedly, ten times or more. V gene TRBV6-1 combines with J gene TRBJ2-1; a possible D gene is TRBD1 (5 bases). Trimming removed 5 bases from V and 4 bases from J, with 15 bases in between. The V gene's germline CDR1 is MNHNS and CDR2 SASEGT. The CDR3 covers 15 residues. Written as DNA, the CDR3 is TGTGCCAGCAGTCTAACAGCCCGACAGTACAATGAGCAGTTCTTC. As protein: CASSLTARQYNEQFF.

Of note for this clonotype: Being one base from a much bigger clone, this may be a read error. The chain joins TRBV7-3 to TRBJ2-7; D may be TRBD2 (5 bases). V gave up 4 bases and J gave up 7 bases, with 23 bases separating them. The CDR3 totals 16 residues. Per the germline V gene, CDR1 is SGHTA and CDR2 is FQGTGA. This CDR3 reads CASSSSERMAYNEQYF. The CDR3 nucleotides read TGTGCCAGCAGCTCGTCCGAGCGGATGGCCTACAATGAGCAGTACTTC.